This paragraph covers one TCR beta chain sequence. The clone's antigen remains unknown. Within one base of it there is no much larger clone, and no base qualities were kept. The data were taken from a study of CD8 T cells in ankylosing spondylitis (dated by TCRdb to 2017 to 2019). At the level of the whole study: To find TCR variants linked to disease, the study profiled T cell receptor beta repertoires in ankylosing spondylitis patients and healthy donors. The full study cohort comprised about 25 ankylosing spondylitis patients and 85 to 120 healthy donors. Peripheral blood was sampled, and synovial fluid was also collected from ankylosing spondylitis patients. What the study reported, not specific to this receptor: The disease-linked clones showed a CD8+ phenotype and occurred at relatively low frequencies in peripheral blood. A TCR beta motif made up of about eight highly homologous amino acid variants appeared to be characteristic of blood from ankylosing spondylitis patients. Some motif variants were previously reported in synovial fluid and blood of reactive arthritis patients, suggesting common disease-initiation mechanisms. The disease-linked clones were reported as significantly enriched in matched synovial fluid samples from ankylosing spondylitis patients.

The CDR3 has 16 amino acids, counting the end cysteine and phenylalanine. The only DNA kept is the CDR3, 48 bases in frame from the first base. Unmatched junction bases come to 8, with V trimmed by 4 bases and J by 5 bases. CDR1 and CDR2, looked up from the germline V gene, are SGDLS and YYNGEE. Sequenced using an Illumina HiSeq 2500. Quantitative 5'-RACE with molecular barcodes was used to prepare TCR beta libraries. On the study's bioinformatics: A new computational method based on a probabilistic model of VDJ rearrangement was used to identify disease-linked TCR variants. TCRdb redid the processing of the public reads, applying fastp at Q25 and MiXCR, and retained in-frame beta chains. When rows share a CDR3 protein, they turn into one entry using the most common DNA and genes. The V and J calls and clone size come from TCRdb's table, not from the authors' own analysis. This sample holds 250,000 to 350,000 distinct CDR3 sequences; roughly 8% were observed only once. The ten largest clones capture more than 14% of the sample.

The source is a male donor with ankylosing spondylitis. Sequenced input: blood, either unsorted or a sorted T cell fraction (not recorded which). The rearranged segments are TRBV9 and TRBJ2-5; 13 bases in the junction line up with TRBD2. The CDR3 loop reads CASSSRTSGGPETQYF. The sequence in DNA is TGTGCCAGCAGCTCGAGGACTAGCGGGGGCCCGGAGACCCAGTACTTC.